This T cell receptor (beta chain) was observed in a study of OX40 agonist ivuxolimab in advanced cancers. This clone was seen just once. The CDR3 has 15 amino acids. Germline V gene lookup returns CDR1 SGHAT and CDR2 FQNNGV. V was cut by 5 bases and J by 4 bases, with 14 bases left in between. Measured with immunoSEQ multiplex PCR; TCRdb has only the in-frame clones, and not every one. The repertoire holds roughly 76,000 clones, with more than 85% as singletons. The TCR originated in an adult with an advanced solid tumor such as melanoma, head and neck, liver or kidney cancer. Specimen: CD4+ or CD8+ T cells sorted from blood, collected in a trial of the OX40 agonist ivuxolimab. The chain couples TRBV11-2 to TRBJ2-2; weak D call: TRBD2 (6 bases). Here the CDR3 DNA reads TGTGCCAGCAGCCCGGCGGGGCTTTCCACCGGGGAGCTGTTTTTT. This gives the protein CASSPAGLSTGELFF. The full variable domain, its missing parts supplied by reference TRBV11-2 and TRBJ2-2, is EAGVAQSPRYKIIEKRQSVAFWCNPISGHATLYWYQQILGQGPKLLIQFQNNGVVDDSQLPKDRFSAERLKGVDSTLKIQPAKLEDSAVYLCASSPAGLSTGELFFGEGSRLTVL.